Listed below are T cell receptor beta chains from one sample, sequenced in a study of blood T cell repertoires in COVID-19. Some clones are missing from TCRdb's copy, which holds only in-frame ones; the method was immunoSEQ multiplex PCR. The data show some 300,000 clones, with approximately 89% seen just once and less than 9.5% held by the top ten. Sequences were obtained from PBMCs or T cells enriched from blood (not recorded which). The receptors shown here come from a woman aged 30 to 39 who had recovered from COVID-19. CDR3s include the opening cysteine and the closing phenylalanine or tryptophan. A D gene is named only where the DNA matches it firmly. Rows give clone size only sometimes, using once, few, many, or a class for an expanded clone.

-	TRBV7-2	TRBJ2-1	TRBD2	TGTGCCAGCAGCGCCGCCGGGCTAGCGGAGACGAATGAGCAGTTCTTC	CASSAAGLAETNEQFF
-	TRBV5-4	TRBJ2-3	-	TGTGCCAGCAGCTTGCGAACTAGTCACGTTGGAGATACGCAGTATTTT	CASSLRTSHVGDTQYF
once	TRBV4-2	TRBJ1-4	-	TGTGCCAGCAGCCAAGGGCTGTTGGGGGGAGTGTCTGGAAAACTGTTTTTT	CASSQGLLGGVSGKLFF
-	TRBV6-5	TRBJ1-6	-	TGTGCCAGCCAAATGGCTAATTCACCCCTCCACTTT	CASQMANSPLHF
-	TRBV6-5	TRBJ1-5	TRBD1	TGTGCCAGCACGGGACAGGGGGATCAGCCCCAGCATTTT	CASTGQGDQPQHF
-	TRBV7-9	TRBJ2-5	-	TGTGCCAGCAGCTTATATAGAGAGACCCAGTACTTC	CASSLYRETQYF
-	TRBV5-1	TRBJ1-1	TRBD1	TGCGCCAGCAGCTTGGCCAACAGGGGTTTCACTGAAGCTTTCTTT	CASSLANRGFTEAFF
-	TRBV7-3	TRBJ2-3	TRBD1	TGTGCCAGCAGCTTATCCGGACAGGGGGCCGGAGATACGCAGTATTTT	CASSLSGQGAGDTQYF
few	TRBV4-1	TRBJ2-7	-	TGCGCCAGCAGCCATTACGGCGGAACCTACGAGCAGTACTTC	CASSHYGGTYEQYF
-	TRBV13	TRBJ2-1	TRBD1	TGTGCCAGCAGCGTAACCGGGACAGATTACAATGAGCAGTTCTTC	CASSVTGTDYNEQFF
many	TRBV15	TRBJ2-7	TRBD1	TGTGCCACCAGCGCAACAGGGGAAAGCTCCTACGAGCAGTACTTC	CATSATGESSYEQYF
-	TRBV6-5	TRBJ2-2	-	TGTGCCAGCCTTAGTGCGGGCGGGGGGGAGCTGTTTTTT	CASLSAGGGELFF
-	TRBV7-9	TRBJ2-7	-	TGTGCCAGCAGCCGTTACTCCTACGAGCAGTACTTC	CASSRYSYEQYF
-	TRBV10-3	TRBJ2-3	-	TGTGCCATCAGCGTGCTGTCGGGGGATACGCAGTATTTT	CAISVLSGDTQYF
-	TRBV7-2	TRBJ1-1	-	TGTGCCAGCAGCTTAGCAGCGGCTTGGCTTGAAGCTTTCTTT	CASSLAAAWLEAFF
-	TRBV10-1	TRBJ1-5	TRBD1	TGCGCCAGCGGGACAGGTTTACAGCCCCAGCATTTT	CASGTGLQPQHF
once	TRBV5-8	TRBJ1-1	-	TGTGCCAGCTCTTTGGCCTGGAACACTGAAGCTTTCTTT	CASSLAWNTEAFF
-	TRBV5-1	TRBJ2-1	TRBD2	TGCGCCAGCAGCTTGCAGCCTCTAGCGGGATTCGTTAAGAGCTCCTACAATGAGCAGTTCTTC	CASSLQPLAGFVKSSYNEQFF
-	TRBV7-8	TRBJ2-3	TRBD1	TGTGCCAGCAGCTTAGCGCCGGGACAGAGTATGGGCACAGATACGCAGTATTTT	CASSLAPGQSMGTDTQYF
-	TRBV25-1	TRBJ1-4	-	TGTGCCAGCAGTGAATATTCCGGGGCTAATGAAAAACTGTTTTTT	CASSEYSGANEKLFF
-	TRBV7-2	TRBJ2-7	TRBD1	TGTGCCAGCAGCCCGATCGACAGGGGCCCCTTCTACGAGCAGTACTTC	CASSPIDRGPFYEQYF
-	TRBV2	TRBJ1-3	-	TGTGCCAGCAGTCCAAGCGTGGGAGAAGTAGTGAACCCCTCTGGAAACACCATATATTTT	CASSPSVGEVVNPSGNTIYF
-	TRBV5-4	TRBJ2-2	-	TGTGCCAGCAGCTTCTTGGCGGGCCGGGAGCTGTTTTTT	CASSFLAGRELFF